This passage covers 4 T cell receptor beta chains from one sample sequenced in a study of blood T cell repertoires in COVID-19. Produced via immunoSEQ multiplex PCR; TCRdb's table is partial and in-frame only. The table lists fewer than 200,000 clones, roughly 88% of them singletons. Material: peripheral blood. Receptor source: a man in his 60s who had recovered from COVID-19.

This clone was seen once. The chain joins TRBV18 to TRBJ1-2, with TRBD1 matching over 7 bases. CDR3 length equals 13 residues. Germline V gene sequence: CDR1 KGHSH, CDR2 LQKENI. The junction had 3 bases not matched to a gene; V was cut back by 2 bases and J by 6 bases. CDR3 DNA: TGTGCCAGCTCACCAGGGCAGGGGGATGGCTACACCTTC. As protein: CASSPGQGDGYTF.

The count of this clone is one. The CDR3 loop reads CASSSGFGAYNEQFF. CDR3 in DNA: TGCGCCAGCAGCTCTGGCTTCGGGGCCTACAATGAGCAGTTCTTC. J is TRBJ2-1 and V is TRBV5-1; the D gene is possibly TRBD2 (5 bases). The V end was cut by 3 bases, the J end by 2 bases, with 12 bases between. The germline gives CDR1 SGHRS, CDR2 YFSETQ. This CDR3 has 15 amino acids.

This chain connects TRBV19 to TRBJ1-1; D is unclear. Germline V lookup: CDR1 LNHDA, CDR2 SQIVND (reference sequence). CDR3 size: 15 residues. Trimming stripped 9 bases from V and 6 bases from J, with 23 bases between. The CDR3 DNA follows: TGTGCCAGCCGACATTCCAGTTCCGATCGCGCTGAAGCTTTCTTT. Translating gives CASRHSSSDRAEAFF. The variable domain in full, with the rest retrieved from reference TRBV19 and TRBJ1-1, is DGGITQSPKYLFRKEGQNVTLSCEQNLNHDAMYWYRQDPGQGLRLIYYSQIVNDFQKGDIAEGYSVSREKKESFPLTVTSAQKNPTAFYLCASRHSSSDRAEAFFGQGTRLTVV.

This clone was picked up one time. The chain has TRBV6-5 and TRBJ2-7, with TRBD2 matching 7 bases. The V and J ends lost 6 bases and 2 bases, in that order; junction bases with no gene match: 7. Germline CDR1 reads MNHEY; CDR2 reads SVGAGI. The CDR3 consists of 14 residues. The CDR3 region is CASRYSGFAYEQYF. Here the CDR3 DNA reads TGTGCCAGCAGATATAGCGGGTTTGCCTACGAGCAGTACTTC.